This is a list of T cell receptor beta chains from one sample in a study of T cell responses to AZD1222 COVID-19 vaccine. TCRdb's copy holds only in-frame clones and misses some; the assay was immunoSEQ multiplex PCR. The sample gives about 150,000 clones, about 92% of which show up once; approximately 3.5% is in the top ten. The input for sequencing was peripheral blood, taken 28 days after the second AZD1222 dose. These receptors came from an adult who received the AZD1222 COVID-19 vaccine. The CDR3 runs from the conserved cysteine through the conserved F or W. The D gene is left open where the match is weak. Where a row states a size, it is once, few, many or the class of an expanded clone; other rows omit it.

.,.,TRBJ1-3,TRBV27,TGTGCCAGCAGTTTATACGTCCCGAGGGCGGGGACTGGAAACACCATATATTTT,CASSLYVPRAGTGNTIYF
.,.,TRBJ1-5,TRBV10-2,TGCGCCAGCACCCCGGGATTATGGCAGCCCCAGCATTTT,CASTPGLWQPQHF
.,.,TRBJ1-6,TRBV6-1,TGTGCCAGCAGTGAATCCACGGGACTGCTTAATTCACCCCTCCACTTT,CASSESTGLLNSPLHF
TRBD1,.,TRBJ2-6,TRBV11-3,TGTGCCAGCAGCTTAGGGGACAGATCTGGGGCCAACGTCCTGACTTTC,CASSLGDRSGANVLTF
TRBD1,once,TRBJ1-2,TRBV30,TGTGCCTGGCGGGACAGTCTCTCAGGACTTAACTATGGCTACACCTTC,CAWRDSLSGLNYGYTF
.,.,TRBJ2-1,TRBV5-1,TGCGCCAGCAGCTTGGGGGCCGGCCCTGGGTATGAGCAGTTCTTC,CASSLGAGPGYEQFF
TRBD1,.,TRBJ2-2,TRBV18,TGTGCCAGCTCACGTCGGACAGGGTCCGGGGAGCTGTTTTTT,CASSRRTGSGELFF
.,.,TRBJ1-3,TRBV10-3,TGTGCCATCAGTGACACCACAGGCCCTAACTCTGGAAACACCATATATTTT,CAISDTTGPNSGNTIYF
TRBD1,.,TRBJ2-1,TRBV28,TGTGCCAGCAGTCCGCGGGACAGGGACGAGCAGTTCTTC,CASSPRDRDEQFF
.,.,TRBJ2-1,TRBV7-3,TGTGCCAGCAGCTTTGGACGGAGGGATGAGCAGTTCTTC,CASSFGRRDEQFF
TRBD1,.,TRBJ1-6,TRBV10-3,TGTGCCATCAGCGCCGGGACAGGGAGGGGAAATTCACCCCTCCACTTT,CAISAGTGRGNSPLHF
TRBD2,.,TRBJ2-7,TRBV30,TGTGCCTGGGGCTGGGCTAGCGGCTACGAGCAGTACTTC,CAWGWASGYEQYF
.,.,TRBJ1-1,TRBV30,TGTGCCTGGAGTCGTGGGGGCGACACTGAAGCTTTCTTT,CAWSRGGDTEAFF
TRBD2,few,TRBJ2-7,TRBV28,TGTGCCAGCAGCCCTTCCGGGACTAGCCACGACGAGCAGTACTTC,CASSPSGTSHDEQYF
.,.,TRBJ2-7,TRBV7-9,TGTGCCAGCAGCCAGGGGTCTGGCTACGAGCAGTACTTC,CASSQGSGYEQYF
TRBD1,.,TRBJ1-2,TRBV30,TGTGCCTGGACGACAGGGAACCCCCTCCACACCTTC,CAWTTGNPLHTF
.,.,TRBJ2-3,TRBV18,TGTGCCAGCTCACCCTTAGACGGTTACCCAGATACGCAGTATTTT,CASSPLDGYPDTQYF
TRBD1,.,TRBJ1-6,TRBV5-1,TGCGCCAGCAGCTTGGACAGGGGAGGGAATTCACCCCTCCACTTT,CASSLDRGGNSPLHF
.,.,TRBJ1-5,TRBV29-1,TGCAGCGTTCTGGCTAGCAATCAGCCCCAGCATTTT,CSVLASNQPQHF
TRBD2,.,TRBJ2-5,TRBV5-1,TGCGCCAGCAGCTCGGGGGGTTCCGGGACCCCTCAGGGGTACTTC,CASSSGGSGTPQGYF
TRBD1,.,TRBJ2-7,TRBV6-5,TGTGCCAGCCGCCCAACCGGGACAGCTTCCTACGAGCAGTACTTC,CASRPTGTASYEQYF
.,.,TRBJ2-3,TRBV27,TGTGCCAGCAGTCCTTCTAGCGCGATCCGAGATACGCAGTATTTT,CASSPSSAIRDTQYF
TRBD1,.,TRBJ1-1,TRBV10-1,TGCGCCAGCCAGGGACAGGGCGAAGCTTTCTTT,CASQGQGEAFF
.,.,TRBJ2-7,TRBV19,TGTGCCAGTAGTATAGGGAACTACGAGCAGTACTTC,CASSIGNYEQYF
TRBD1,.,TRBJ2-7,TRBV30,TGTGCCTGGAGTGGCGGACAGGACCAATTCTCCTACGAGCAGTACTTC,CAWSGGQDQFSYEQYF
.,.,TRBJ1-1,TRBV7-2,TGTGCCAGCAGCCAGAACAGGAACACTGAAGCTTTCTTT,CASSQNRNTEAFF
.,.,TRBJ2-7,TRBV28,TGTGCCAGCAGCTCAGGGACAGAGCAGTACTTC,CASSSGTEQYF
TRBD1,.,TRBJ1-3,TRBV5-4,TGTGCCAGCAGCACCCAGACAGGGGCTGGAAACACCATATATTTT,CASSTQTGAGNTIYF
TRBD1,.,TRBJ1-4,TRBV18,TGTGCCAGCTCGCGGACAGGGACGGATGAAAAACTGTTTTTT,CASSRTGTDEKLFF
.,.,TRBJ2-7,TRBV24-1,TGTGCCACCAGTGGGAGGACCTTTCCCTACGAGCAGTACTTC,CATSGRTFPYEQYF
.,.,TRBJ1-5,TRBV6-2/TRBV6-3,TGTGCCAGCAGTTACACGGGGAATCAGCCCCAGCATTTT,CASSYTGNQPQHF
TRBD2,.,TRBJ2-1,TRBV28,TGTGCCAGCAGTTATGGACTAGCGGGCTCCTACAATGAGCAGTTCTTC,CASSYGLAGSYNEQFF
.,.,TRBJ1-1,TRBV19,TGTGCCAGTAGTATAGTTCCAGGGCAGAACACTGAAGCTTTCTTT,CASSIVPGQNTEAFF
TRBD2,.,TRBJ2-3,TRBV6-5,TGTGCCAGCAGTTACACAGCTAGCGGGACCACAGATACGCAGTATTTT,CASSYTASGTTDTQYF
.,.,TRBJ1-2,TRBV19,TGTGCCACTGCAGCGGACGGAATTAACTATGGCTACACCTTC,CATAADGINYGYTF
.,.,TRBJ1-6,TRBV20-1,TGCAGTGCTCCCACTGTGGCCCTCCACTTT,CSAPTVALHF
.,once,TRBJ2-1,TRBV7-9,TGTGCCAGCGCCTCGACTCTGGGCTCCTACAATGAGCAGTTCTTC,CASASTLGSYNEQFF
TRBD1,.,TRBJ2-7,TRBV18,TGTGCCAGCTCACCACAGGGACAGGGTTCCTACGAGCAGTACTTC,CASSPQGQGSYEQYF
.,.,TRBJ1-5,TRBV5-4,TGTGCCAGCAGCTTGGACGATCAGCCCCAGCATTTT,CASSLDDQPQHF
.,.,TRBJ1-5,TRBV27,TGTGCCAGCAGTCCACAGGGCTATAGCAATCAGCCCCAGCATTTT,CASSPQGYSNQPQHF
TRBD2,.,TRBJ2-7,TRBV7-2,TGTGCCAGCAGCCCCCGCGGCCCCGGGACTAGCGGGACCCACGAGCAGTACTTC,CASSPRGPGTSGTHEQYF
TRBD2,.,TRBJ2-5,TRBV7-9,TGTGCCAGCAGCCCGGGACTAGCGGGAGGGCCAATGGAGACCCAGTACTTC,CASSPGLAGGPMETQYF
.,.,TRBJ1-1,TRBV9,TGTGCCAGCAGCGGTGACAGACCGAACACTGAAGCTTTCTTT,CASSGDRPNTEAFF
.,.,TRBJ2-1,TRBV12-3/TRBV12-4,TGTGCCACCACAAGGTCCTACAATGAGCAGTTCTTC,CATTRSYNEQFF
TRBD1,.,TRBJ1-5,TRBV7-9,TGTGCCAGCAGCTCGCCGCAGACAGGGGGGGGACAGCCCCAGCATTTT,CASSSPQTGGGQPQHF
.,once,TRBJ1-5,TRBV19,TGTGCCAGTAGTATATCCCGGACAGTTAGCAATCAGCCCCAGCATTTT,CASSISRTVSNQPQHF
.,.,TRBJ2-7,TRBV11-2,TGTGCCAGCAGCTTAGATCTAAGTAGGGGATACGAGCAGTACTTC,CASSLDLSRGYEQYF
.,.,TRBJ1-4,TRBV2,TGTGCCAGCCGCTGGGGGGGGCGGAATGAAAAACTGTTTTTT,CASRWGGRNEKLFF
.,.,TRBJ2-7,TRBV7-8,TGTGCCAGCAGCCCCGAACCAGGGCAAAACGAGCAGTACTTC,CASSPEPGQNEQYF
.,.,TRBJ2-7,TRBV18,TGTGCCAGCTCAACCGGGACGGATACCTACGAGCAGTACTTC,CASSTGTDTYEQYF
TRBD1,once,TRBJ1-6,TRBV27,TGTGCCAGCAGTTCTAAGGTGACAGGGGGCGACTCACCCCTCCACTTT,CASSSKVTGGDSPLHF
.,.,TRBJ2-7,TRBV28,TGTGCCAGCAGTTTAGCGGCTGCCTACGAGCAGTACTTC,CASSLAAAYEQYF
.,.,TRBJ1-5,TRBV24-1,TGTGCCACCAGTGATAGGCAGGGCCCGAATCAGCCCCAGCATTTT,CATSDRQGPNQPQHF
.,.,TRBJ2-7,TRBV6-1,TGTGCCAGCAGTGAGCAGGGGCGAGTCGATACCTACGAGCAGTACTTC,CASSEQGRVDTYEQYF
.,.,TRBJ1-1,TRBV3-1/TRBV3-2,TGTGCCAGCAGCCAAGCGGGACCGACGAACACTGAAGCTTTCTTT,CASSQAGPTNTEAFF
TRBD1,.,TRBJ1-1,TRBV15,TGTGCCACCAGCAGAGATAGAGGACAGGGTAGGACTGAAGCTTTCTTT,CATSRDRGQGRTEAFF
.,once,TRBJ2-3,TRBV7-2,TGTGCCAGCAGCTTAGGTTTAGGAGATACGCAGTATTTT,CASSLGLGDTQYF
.,.,TRBJ1-1,TRBV19,TGTGCCAGTAGTTATCACGGATCCGAAGCTTTCTTT,CASSYHGSEAFF
.,.,TRBJ2-2,TRBV5-6,TGTGCCAGCAGCCTGACAGCCGGGGAGCTGTTTTTT,CASSLTAGELFF